Each of the 26 T cell receptor beta chains below was sequenced from the same sample in a study of fetal regulatory T cell absence and autoimmunity. TCRdb keeps only in-frame clones here, not all; method: immunoSEQ multiplex PCR. The sample comprises more than 85,000 clones, roughly 78% of which are singletons, and roughly 2% rests with the top ten. Source material: pancreas tissue. Every receptor here comes from a male donor with IPEX syndrome.

The rearrangement uses TRBV19 and TRBJ1-2; 9 positions match TRBD1. Germline assignment: CDR1 LNHDA and CDR2 SQIVND (reference sequence). This CDR3 is 13 amino acids long. With V trimmed by 5 bases and J by 5 bases, 3 bases remained unmatched. This CDR3 is CASSFGTGYGYTF. CDR3 DNA: TGTGCCAGTAGTTTTGGGACAGGGTATGGCTACACCTTC.

The chain links TRBV27 to TRBJ2-5; 15 positions agree with TRBD2. CDR1 and CDR2 from the germline V gene are MNHEY and SMNVEV (reference sequence). V shed 5 bases, J shed 1 base, and the junction held 2 bases outside the gene matches. The CDR3 length is 16 residues. The CDR3 bases are TGTGCCAGCAGTAGGACTAGCGGGAGGGCCCAAGAGACCCAGTACTTC. It codes for CASSRTSGRAQETQYF.

The rearrangement joins TRBV29-1 to TRBJ1-3, with a possible D match to TRBD1 (5 bases). Germline CDR1 is SQVTM and CDR2 is ANQGSEA. This CDR3 has 16 amino acids. Trimming took 5 bases from V and 4 from J, leaving 21 bases between them. The CDR3 sequence is CSVLCRESSLGNTIYF. The CDR3 bases are TGCAGCGTTTTATGCAGGGAATCAAGTTTAGGAAACACCATATATTTT.

This chain uses TRBV15 with TRBJ1-4; 10 bases fit TRBD1. V lost 2 bases to trimming and J lost 8 bases; unmatched junction nucleotides: 5. This CDR3 is 15 amino acids long. The germline CDR1 and CDR2 sequences are LNHNV and YYDKDF (reference sequence). The CDR3 sequence is CATSRLGQGGEKLFF. Written as DNA, the CDR3 is TGTGCCACCAGCAGATTAGGACAGGGGGGCGAAAAACTGTTTTTT.

This chain connects TRBV6-1 to TRBJ2-7, with 9 bases fitting TRBD2. The CDR3 runs 12 residues. Germline values: CDR1 MNHNS, CDR2 SASEGT. The CDR3 DNA sequence: TGTGTGAGCCGGCTAGCGGGAAGCGAGCAGTACTTC. It codes for CVSRLAGSEQYF.

The genes are TRBV5-1 and TRBJ1-6; tentatively, D is TRBD1 (5 bases). Trimming removed 7 bases from V and 3 bases from J, with 14 bases in between. The CDR3 has 15 residues. Germline lookup yields CDR1 SGHRS and CDR2 YFSETQ. The CDR3 protein is CASSVAGFYNSPLHF. DNA of the CDR3: TGCGCCAGCTCCGTGGCAGGGTTCTATAATTCACCCCTCCACTTT.

The count of this clone is one. The J gene is TRBJ2-3, the V gene TRBV25-1; unclear D gene. CDR1 and CDR2 (germline): MGHDK, SYGVNS. Trimming stripped 5 bases from V and 6 bases from J, with 15 bases between. The CDR3 contains 14 residues. This CDR3 is CASSSLSPDDTQYF. In nucleotides, the CDR3 is TGTGCCAGCAGTTCCCTCAGCCCGGATGATACGCAGTATTTT.

This sequence joins TRBV10-2 and TRBJ1-1; no clear D gene. Germline CDR1 is WSHSY and CDR2 is SAAADI. CDR3 length: 13 residues. V lost 2 bases to trimming and J lost 0 bases, with 4 bases between them. The DNA of the CDR3 is TGCGCCAGCAGTGAGGGGATGAACACTGAAGCTTTCTTT. Translation gives CASSEGMNTEAFF.

The rearrangement joins TRBV9 to TRBJ1-5; 7 positions match TRBD1. Germline-derived CDR1 and CDR2 are SGDLS and YYNGEE. The CDR3 covers 17 residues. V lost 4 bases, J lost 2 bases, and 12 bases stayed unmatched. The CDR3 sequence is CASSPNPNRGGNQPQHF. CDR3 DNA sequence: TGTGCCAGCAGCCCGAACCCTAACAGGGGAGGCAATCAGCCCCAGCATTTT.

This clone came up a few times. The chain uses TRBV6-1 and TRBJ2-7; 11 positions match TRBD2. The germline CDR1 and CDR2 sequences are MNHNS and SASEGT. The CDR3 is made up of 13 amino acids. Trimming cost V 8 bases and J 3 bases; bases outside gene matches: 3. In nucleotides, the CDR3 is TGTGCCAGCTCACTAGCGGGAGTCTACGAGCAGTACTTC. Protein product: CASSLAGVYEQYF.

V is TRBV10-3 and J is TRBJ2-3; 10 nucleotides agree with TRBD2. The V segment lost 6 bases and the J segment 2 bases; nucleotides outside the gene matches: 8. Germline V gene lookup returns CDR1 ENHRY and CDR2 SYGVKD. The CDR3 sequence is 16 residues long. In DNA form, the CDR3 reads TGTGCCATCAGCGCCCGGACTAGCGGAATCACAGATACGCAGTATTTT. Amino acids: CAISARTSGITDTQYF.

The CDR3 is CASSPHGLASSYEQYF. CDR3 in DNA: TGCGCCAGCAGCCCTCATGGACTAGCGAGCTCCTACGAGCAGTACTTC. The chain links TRBV4-1 to TRBJ2-7, with 9 positions matching TRBD2. The CDR3 is made up of 16 amino acids. Germline trimming cut 4 bases from V and 0 bases from J; bases unmatched to any gene: 7. Germline CDR1 and CDR2: MGHRA and YSYEKL.

This clone has only a few counts. V usage is TRBV19 and J usage is TRBJ2-2; D gene unclear. V was trimmed by 8 bases and J by 1 base, leaving 11 bases between them. The length of the CDR3 is 14 residues. Germline-derived CDR1 and CDR2 are LNHDA and SQIVND (reference sequence). In nucleotides, the CDR3 is TGTGCCAGTGGATTGACTCAGAACACCGGGGAGCTGTTTTTT. It is translated as CASGLTQNTGELFF.

The V gene is TRBV7-6, the J gene TRBJ1-2, with 8 bases lining up with TRBD1. V gave up 4 bases and J gave up 4 bases; unmatched junction bases: 2. This CDR3 region has 13 residues. Germline loops: CDR1 SGHVS, CDR2 FNYEAQ. In DNA, the CDR3 is TGTGCCAGCAGCTCAGACAGGGGCTATGGCTACACCTTC. Residues: CASSSDRGYGYTF.

This chain connects TRBV7-9 to TRBJ2-3; D not resolved. The CDR3 spans 14 residues. Germline values: CDR1 SEHNR, CDR2 FQNEAQ (reference sequence). V was clipped by 4 bases and J by 2 bases, with 10 bases between them. In DNA, the CDR3 is TGTGCCAGCAGCTCCCCTACCCCCACAGATACGCAGTATTTT. As protein: CASSSPTPTDTQYF.

This clone was detected a few times. The chain is built from TRBV5-1 and TRBJ1-1; no definite D call. This CDR3 is built from 13 residues. V shed 4 bases and J shed 4 bases, with 11 bases lying between them. From germline, CDR1 is SGHRS and CDR2 YFSETQ. The CDR3 DNA reads as TGCGCCAGCAGCACCGGACCGGGCACTGAAGCTTTCTTT. This encodes CASSTGPGTEAFF.

A remark on this clone: The identical CDR3 is also encoded by other nucleotide sequences in the sample. The gene calls are TRBV5-6 and TRBJ1-5; D gene unclear. The germline V gene has CDR1 SGHDT and CDR2 YYEEEE. This CDR3 spans 12 amino acids. V lost 0 bases, J lost 5 bases, and 3 bases lay in between. Written as DNA, the CDR3 is TGTGCCAGCAGCTTGGGTGATCAGCCCCAGCATTTT. This codes for CASSLGDQPQHF.

This chain connects TRBV19 to TRBJ2-7; 9 bases are a match to TRBD2. Germline V gene data show CDR1 as LNHDA and CDR2 as SQIVND (reference sequence). V lost 4 bases and J lost 1; bases outside the gene matches: 2. The CDR3 contains 14 residues. The CDR3 reads CASSSLAGSYEQYF. DNA of the CDR3: TGTGCCAGTAGTAGTCTAGCGGGGTCCTACGAGCAGTACTTC.

This sequence joins TRBV6-5 and TRBJ1-2, with a tentative D call TRBD1 (5 bases). CDR1 MNHEY and CDR2 SVGAGI come from the germline V gene. The CDR3 is 15 amino acids. V gave up 4 bases and J gave up 2 bases, with 14 bases separating them. CDR3: CASSSPGQGNYGYTF. CDR3 DNA: TGTGCCAGCAGTTCCCCCGGGCAGGGAAACTATGGCTACACCTTC.

The chain couples TRBV9 to TRBJ2-2, with unresolved D. V lost 4 bases and J 7 bases, leaving 8 bases between the germline ends. The CDR3 covers 12 residues. The V gene's germline CDR1 is SGDLS and CDR2 YYNGEE. CDR3 DNA: TGTGCCAGCAGCTCCTTTGACGGGGAGCTGTTTTTT. Translation: CASSSFDGELFF.

The CDR3 sequence: CASSIRRDRDYDGYTF. The CDR3 DNA follows: TGTGCCAGCAGCATCCGAAGGGACAGGGATTATGATGGCTACACCTTC. The V and J genes are TRBV7-9 and TRBJ1-2; 9 bases match TRBD1. The germline V gene encodes CDR1 SEHNR and CDR2 FQNEAQ (reference sequence). Germline trimming cut 5 bases from V and 6 bases from J; bases unmatched to any gene: 13. The CDR3 has 16 amino acids. The full variable domain, its missing parts supplied by reference TRBV7-9 and TRBJ1-2, is DTGVSQNPRHKITKRGQNVTFRCDPISEHNRLYWYRQTLGQGPEFLTYFQNEAQLEKSRLLSDRFSAERPKGSFSTLEIQRTEQGDSAMYLCASSIRRDRDYDGYTFGSGTRLTVV.

The genes are TRBV6-1 and TRBJ2-7; 8 bases match TRBD2. V lost 2 bases, J lost 0 bases, and 0 bases stayed unmatched. This CDR3 has 14 amino acids. Per germline, CDR1 MNHNS and CDR2 SASEGT. The CDR3 bases are TGTGCCAGCAGTGAACTAGCGGGCTCCTACGAGCAGTACTTC. The encoded protein is CASSELAGSYEQYF.

The chain is built from TRBV11-2 and TRBJ2-3, with D uncertain. The germline V gene encodes CDR1 SGHAT and CDR2 FQNNGV. CDR3 size: 14 residues. V was shortened by 5 bases and J by 6 bases, with 15 bases between the two germline ends. DNA for the CDR3: TGTGCCAGCAGCCTCCGGTGGGGTGTTGATACGCAGTATTTT. It is translated as CASSLRWGVDTQYF.

With regard to this clone: This sample also contains other DNA sequences that code for the same CDR3. The chain is built from TRBV5-4 and TRBJ2-3, with D perhaps matching TRBD1 (6 bases). Per the germline V gene, CDR1 is SGHNT and CDR2 is YYREEE (reference sequence). This CDR3 region has 14 residues. V lost 4 bases and J lost 2, with 11 bases in between. The CDR3 protein is CASSPQGLTDTQYF. The CDR3 nucleotides are TGTGCCAGCAGCCCACAGGGCCTCACAGATACGCAGTATTTT.

The chain joins TRBV11-2 to TRBJ2-7; 8 positions agree with TRBD2. Germline V gene lookup returns CDR1 SGHAT and CDR2 FQNNGV. Trimming removed 5 bases from V and 6 bases from J; junction bases left unmatched: 12. CDR3 size: 15 residues. This CDR3 reads CASSRVGGGSFEQYF. The CDR3 DNA sequence: TGTGCCAGCAGCCGTGTCGGGGGGGGAAGTTTCGAGCAGTACTTC.

V is TRBV7-9 and J is TRBJ2-7; 8 nucleotides align to TRBD1. After removal of 5 bases from V and 7 bases from J, the junction contained 7 bases not matched to a gene. This CDR3 region has 13 residues. Germline V gene lookup returns CDR1 SEHNR and CDR2 FQNEAQ (reference sequence). This CDR3 reads CASSGQGSREQYF. CDR3 in DNA: TGTGCCAGCAGCGGACAGGGTTCGCGGGAGCAGTACTTC. Complete variable domain (other parts from reference TRBV7-9 and TRBJ2-7): DTGVSQNPRHKITKRGQNVTFRCDPISEHNRLYWYRQTLGQGPEFLTYFQNEAQLEKSRLLSDRFSAERPKGSFSTLEIQRTEQGDSAMYLCASSGQGSREQYFGPGTRLTVT.